The next 20 T cell receptor beta chains were all read from a single sample in a study of glioma-infiltrating T cells. Amplification of TCR alpha and beta CDR3 regions from RNA used iRepertoire nested multiplex PCR. TCRdb reprocessed the multiplex PCR reads via MiXCR and lists one record per CDR3 protein. The sample has about 380,000 distinct CDR3 sequences; 41% are singletons. Sequenced: glioma tissue, nonneoplastic brain tissue, or PBMCs (not recorded which). Receptors originate from a human donor with low-grade glioma or glioblastoma, undergoing nonglioma brain surgery, or in good health (not recorded which).

The rearrangement uses TRBV27 and TRBJ2-1; 11 bases are a match to TRBD1. The CDR3 length is 15 residues. V dropped 5 bases and J dropped 6; count of bases not matched to a gene: 6. In germline, CDR1 is MNHEY, CDR2 SMNVEV (reference sequence). CDR3 sequence (DNA): TGTGCCAGCAGTCCGCGGACAGGGGGCTCCAATGAGCAGTTCTTC. It yields the protein CASSPRTGGSNEQFF.

The V call is TRBV28, the J call TRBJ1-1, with D tentatively TRBD1 (5 bases). CDR1 MDHEN and CDR2 SYDVKM come from the germline V gene. CDR3 length equals 14 residues. V was trimmed by 5 bases and J by 3 bases, leaving 13 bases between them. The CDR3, as DNA: TGTGCCAGCAGTCTAGCCCTAGGGGACACTGAAGCTTTCTTT. As protein: CASSLALGDTEAFF.

About this clonotype: This may be a read error: a much more frequent sequence differs by one nucleotide. The chain is built from TRBV28 and TRBJ1-2; D possibly corresponds to TRBD1 (5 bases). With 9 bases removed from V and 8 bases from J, the gap between germline ends came to 16 bases. Germline CDR1 is MDHEN and CDR2 is SYDVKM. The CDR3 has 12 residues. CDR3 in DNA: TGTGCCAGACACGGGCAGGGAGAGGGCTACACCTTC. Residues: CARHGQGEGYTF.

In the case of this clonotype: As the CDR3 is not closed by the conserved phenylalanine or tryptophan, this likely results from a read error. The chain links TRBV28 to TRBJ2-1; D call uncertain. The CDR3 runs to 15 residues. The V gene lost 6 bases and the J gene lost 0 bases, with 12 bases spanning the gap. Germline loops: CDR1 MDHEN, CDR2 SYDVKM. The CDR3 sequence: CASSPLTRSYNEQFL. The DNA of the CDR3 is TGTGCCAGCAGCCCTTTGACTCGCTCCTACAATGAGCAGTTCTTA.

The chain couples TRBV18 to TRBJ2-3, with a weak D call TRBD2 (5 bases). Germline V gene sequence: CDR1 KGHSH, CDR2 LQKENI. V was clipped by 0 bases and J by 2 bases, with 9 bases between them. The CDR3 totals 15 residues. For the CDR3, the DNA is TGTGCCAGCTCACCACCGGAGAGGGCCACAGATACGCAGTATTTT. Translation: CASSPPERATDTQYF.

The V call is TRBV28, the J call TRBJ1-5, with 10 bases identical to TRBD1. The CDR3 totals 16 residues. V lost 4 bases to trimming and J lost 4 bases; unmatched junction nucleotides: 7. In germline, CDR1 is MDHEN, CDR2 SYDVKM. CDR3 amino acids: CASSSRDRGRNQPQHF. Written as DNA, the CDR3 is TGTGCCAGCAGTTCGAGGGACAGGGGTAGGAATCAGCCCCAGCATTTT.

This clonotype was detected once. This chain uses TRBV29-1 with TRBJ2-1, with 7 bases fitting TRBD2. The CDR3 covers 12 residues. CDR1 is SQVTM and CDR2 is ANQGSEA in the germline V gene. V lost 6 bases and J lost 5; bases outside the gene matches: 4. In DNA, the CDR3 is TGCAGCGTGGGTCGGGGGGACAATGAGCAGTTCTTC. It translates to CSVGRGDNEQFF.

The J gene is TRBJ1-2, the V gene TRBV2; D not certain. Germline lookup yields CDR1 SNHLY and CDR2 FYNNEI. Trimming left V 3 bases short and J 8 bases short, with 4 bases between. The CDR3 has 10 amino acids. The CDR3 spells CASSDGGYTF. The CDR3 DNA reads as TGTGCCAGCAGTGATGGCGGCTACACCTTC. Full variable domain (remainder filled in from reference TRBV2 and TRBJ1-2): EPEVTQTPSHQVTQMGQEVILRCVPISNHLYFYWYRQILGQKVEFLVSFYNNEISEKSEIFDDQFSVERPDGSNFTLKIRSTKLEDSAMYFCASSDGGYTFGSGTRLTVV.

This clonotype was detected ten times or more. The chain combines TRBV29-1 with TRBJ1-1; D remains unclear. Germline loops: CDR1 SQVTM, CDR2 ANQGSEA. Trimming took off 4 bases at V and 7 bases at J, with 7 bases between the two ends. This CDR3 contains 10 residues. The CDR3 bases are TGCAGCGTTGGTGGGCTTGAAGCTTTCTTT. Encoded protein: CSVGGLEAFF.

The chain carries TRBV5-4 and TRBJ2-3, with 7 bases fitting TRBD1. V was pared by 8 bases and J by 4 bases, with 1 base of the junction left unmatched. Germline assignment: CDR1 SGHNT and CDR2 YYREEE (reference sequence). This CDR3 contains 11 residues. CDR3 in amino acids: CARTGADTQYF. For the CDR3, the DNA is TGTGCCAGAACAGGGGCAGATACGCAGTATTTT.

The chain couples TRBV7-9 to TRBJ2-2; TRBD2 agrees at 11 bases. CDR3 length: 18 amino acids. V lost 5 bases to trimming and J lost 0 bases; unmatched junction nucleotides: 8. CDR1 and CDR2 from the germline V gene are SEHNR and FQNEAQ (reference sequence). CDR3 sequence: CASSRGASGRTNTGELFF. CDR3 in DNA: TGTGCCAGCAGCAGAGGAGCTAGCGGGAGGACGAACACCGGGGAGCTGTTTTTT.

The table lists this clonotype with many counts. V is TRBV28 and J is TRBJ1-1; no clear D. The CDR3 spans 13 residues. Per germline, CDR1 MDHEN and CDR2 SYDVKM. Between the trimmed V and J ends, which lost 3 bases and 1 base, there was a span of 6 bases. The CDR3 reads CASSFNKNTEAFF. The CDR3 DNA is TGTGCCAGCAGTTTCAACAAGAACACTGAAGCTTTCTTT.

This clonotype was seen many times. This chain joins TRBV6-1 and TRBJ2-7; 12 bases line up with TRBD2. The CDR3 totals 16 residues. V dropped 5 bases and J dropped 6; count of bases not matched to a gene: 11. Germline V gives CDR1 MNHNS, CDR2 SASEGT. The CDR3 sequence is CASSTHPGLAGLEQYF. The CDR3 region has the DNA TGTGCCAGCAGTACCCACCCAGGACTAGCGGGACTCGAGCAGTACTTC.

Of note for this clonotype: At one end, the junction sequence differs from germline, possibly due to a read error. The chain employs TRBV3-1 and TRBJ1-3, with D uncertain. The germline V gene encodes CDR1 LGHDT and CDR2 YNNKEL (reference sequence). The CDR3 is made up of 14 amino acids. CDR3 sequence: CASSRAPSGKTIYF. CDR3 DNA: TGTGCCAGCAGCCGGGCGCCTTCCGGAAAAACCATATATTTT.

The V and J genes are TRBV6-2 or TRBV6-3 and TRBJ2-3; perhaps TRBD2 as D (6 bases). From germline, CDR1 is MNHEY and CDR2 SVGEGT. The V gene lost 5 bases and the J gene lost 5 bases, with 23 bases spanning the gap. The CDR3 totals 17 residues. In nucleotides, the CDR3 is TGTGCCAGCAGTCACCTCAGCAGGAGGGCCTGGGGAGATACGCAGTATTTT. Its translation is CASSHLSRRAWGDTQYF.

Details on this clonotype: Since the CDR3 does not end with the conserved phenylalanine or tryptophan, this likely comes from a read error. This chain joins TRBV7-9 and TRBJ1-2; D may be TRBD1 (6 bases). The CDR3 length is 15 residues. V lost 5 bases, J lost 4 bases, and 17 bases lay in between. CDR1 is SEHNR and CDR2 is FQNEAQ in the germline V gene (reference sequence). CDR3 protein: CASSTMKQGGYGYTL. DNA of the CDR3: TGTGCCAGCAGCACAATGAAACAGGGAGGCTATGGCTACACCCTC.

The chain combines TRBV15 with TRBJ2-3; 8 nucleotides line up with TRBD2. In germline, CDR1 is LNHNV, CDR2 YYDKDF (reference sequence). This CDR3 is built from 18 residues. Unmatched junction bases numbered 19, after V lost 6 bases and J lost 5 bases. CDR3 DNA sequence: TGTGCCACCAGAGTTCTCGTCGCGGGGGGCCCCTCCGAAGATACGCAGTATTTT. Encoded protein: CATRVLVAGGPSEDTQYF.

The CDR3 spells CASTAGHNQPQHF. CDR3 sequence (DNA): TGTGCCAGTACGGCAGGACACAATCAGCCCCAGCATTTT. The chain has TRBV19 and TRBJ1-5; D is perhaps TRBD1 (5 bases). V was shortened by 7 bases and J by 3 bases, with 10 bases between the two germline ends. This CDR3 has 13 residues. Per germline, CDR1 LNHDA and CDR2 SQIVND (reference sequence).

J is TRBJ2-1 and V is TRBV27; D may be TRBD1 or TRBD2 (6 bases each). This CDR3 has 16 amino acids. Germline values: CDR1 MNHEY, CDR2 SMNVEV (reference sequence). V shed 1 base and J shed 3 bases, with 13 bases lying between them. This CDR3 is CASSLFPGAFYNEQFF. The CDR3 DNA sequence: TGTGCCAGCAGTTTATTTCCGGGGGCCTTCTACAATGAGCAGTTCTTC.

Notes on this clonotype: This clone may be a read error of a much larger clone one base away. The chain links TRBV20-1 to TRBJ2-7; tentatively, D is TRBD2 (5 bases). The length of the CDR3 is 13 residues. Looked up from germline, CDR1 is DFQATT and CDR2 is SNEGSKA (reference sequence). V lost 3 bases and J lost 5, with 14 bases in between. CDR3 in DNA: TGCAGTGCTAGCGGGCTAGCCACCCACGAGCAGTACTTC. Amino acids: CSASGLATHEQYF.